The T cell receptor beta chain under discussion was sequenced for a study of blood T cell repertoires in COVID-19 (dated by TCRdb to the early 2020s). Study-wide context: Samples from collaborators originated in the United States, Italy and Spain and spanned both the acute and convalescent phases of COVID-19. The sample metadata nearly always contained a de-identified subject ID, COVID-19 status, age in years and sex. The prospective study material was composed of cDNA or gDNA derived from T cells, B-cell-depleted T cells, or PBMCs. The dataset comprised deeply sampled blood TCRbeta repertoires from subjects exposed to, actively infected with, or recovered from COVID-19. Where available, HLA class I and class II types were taken from metadata supplied by the sample provider and were not determined by assay-based typing. The samples were drawn from two sources: the first 160 participants of the ongoing ImmuneRACE study, and fewer than 1,500 subjects contributed by 6 global collaborators. A freely available public database, intended as a resource for researchers studying the immune response to SARS-CoV-2, is where the repertoires were released.

Whole blood was collected in K2EDTA tubes by collaborating institutions according to the institutions' own protocols. Collaborator samples were shipped for TCRbeta analysis as frozen whole blood, isolated PBMCs, or DNA extracted from either sample type. The junction carries 20 bases between V and J, which are trimmed by 5 bases and 8 bases respectively. From its cysteine to its phenylalanine, the CDR3 spans 16 amino acids. Only the CDR3 DNA stays, 48 bases, in frame from base 1. Reading the germline V gene gives CDR1 SGHTS and CDR2 YDEGEE. A note on this clone: What antigen it recognizes has not been identified. No quality values exist for individual bases; no much larger clone is one base distant.

TCRbeta CDR3 regions were amplified from genomic DNA using the immunoSEQ Assay, a bias-controlled multiplex PCR. The paper's processing steps were these. The number of nucleated cells in each sample was estimated from the amplification of reference gene primers within the assay. To quantify the absolute abundance of each unique TCRbeta CDR3 rearrangement, sequence reads were collapsed and filtered. For each sample, productive Simpson clonality was calculated as the square root of Simpson's diversity index over productive rearrangements. Entries here come from immuneACCESS through TCRdb and include only in-frame sequences with V and J called. Some clones fail to appear in such tables; in the studies checked, an unresolved V gene covers under half of the shortfall, and the cause of the remainder is unknown. The DNA gave D and trimming, while V, J and clone size come from that table. The sample table contains 35,000 to 50,000 clones; only one count was recorded for around 88% of them. Of the sample, around 6.1% falls within the top ten clones.

Broad study findings and their caveats: How much clinical and demographic metadata was included differed by source and by participant, and the metadata was provided uncurated.

The rearrangement joined TRBV5-8 to TRBJ1-6; the D gene is possibly TRBD1, with 6 bases matching. The TCR was taken from a woman over 75 with acute or convalescent COVID-19. Material for sequencing was peripheral blood. The nucleotide sequence is TGTGCCAGCAGGCCTTACCAGGGCCCAGGGGATTCACCCCTCCACTTT. The translation is CASRPYQGPGDSPLHF.